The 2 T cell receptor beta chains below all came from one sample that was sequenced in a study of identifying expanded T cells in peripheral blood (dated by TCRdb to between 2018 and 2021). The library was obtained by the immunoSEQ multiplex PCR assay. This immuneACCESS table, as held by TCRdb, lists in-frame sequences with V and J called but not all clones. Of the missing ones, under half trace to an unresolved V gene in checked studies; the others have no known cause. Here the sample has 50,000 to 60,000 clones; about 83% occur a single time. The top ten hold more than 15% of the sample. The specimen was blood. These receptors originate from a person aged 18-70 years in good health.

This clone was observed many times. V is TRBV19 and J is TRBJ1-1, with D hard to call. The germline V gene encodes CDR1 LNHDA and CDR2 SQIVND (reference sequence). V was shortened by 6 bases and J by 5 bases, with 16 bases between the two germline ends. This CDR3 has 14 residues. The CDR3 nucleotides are TGTGCCAGTAGCACTACACCGGGAGGGACTGAAGCTTTCTTT. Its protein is CASSTTPGGTEAFF.

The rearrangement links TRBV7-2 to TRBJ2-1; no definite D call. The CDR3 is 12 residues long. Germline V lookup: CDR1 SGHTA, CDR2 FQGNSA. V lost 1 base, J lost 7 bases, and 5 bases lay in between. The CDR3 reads CASSLGRNEQFF. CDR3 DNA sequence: TGTGCCAGCAGCTTAGGTAGGAATGAGCAGTTCTTC.